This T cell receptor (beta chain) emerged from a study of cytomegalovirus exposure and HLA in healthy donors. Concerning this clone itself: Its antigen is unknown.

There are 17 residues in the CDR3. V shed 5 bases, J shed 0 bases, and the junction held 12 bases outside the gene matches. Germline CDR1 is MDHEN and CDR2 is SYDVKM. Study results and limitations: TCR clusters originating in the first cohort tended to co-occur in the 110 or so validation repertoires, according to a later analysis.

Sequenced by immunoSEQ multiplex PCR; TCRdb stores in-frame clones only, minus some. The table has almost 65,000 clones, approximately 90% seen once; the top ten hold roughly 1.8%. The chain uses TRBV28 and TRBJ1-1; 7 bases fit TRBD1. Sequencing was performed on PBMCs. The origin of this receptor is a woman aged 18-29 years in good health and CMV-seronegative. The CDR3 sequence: CASSPTTGEGMNTEAFF. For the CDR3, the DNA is TGTGCCAGCAGTCCGACAACAGGGGAAGGAATGAACACTGAAGCTTTCTTT.